The 14 T cell receptor beta chains reported below all come from one sample, sequenced in a study of cytomegalovirus exposure and HLA in healthy donors. The PCR contained 60 Vbeta and 13 Jbeta primers. Profiling relied on immunoSEQ multiplex PCR, and the TCRdb table lists in-frame clones only, not all of them. Of around 190,000 clones in the sample, around three quarters were seen once. The sequencing sample was made of PBMCs. The receptor set was obtained from a man younger than 40 in good health and CMV-seronegative.

In DNA form, the CDR3 reads TGTGCCAGCAGTGAATCGAGGCATAGCTACGAGCAGTACTTC. Protein: CASSESRHSYEQYF. The chain links TRBV25-1 to TRBJ2-7; D remains ambiguous. Trimming left V 1 base short and J 3 bases short, with 10 bases between. CDR1 MGHDK and CDR2 SYGVNS come from the germline V gene. The CDR3 runs to 14 residues.

This clone was counted a single time. The chain is built from TRBV9 and TRBJ2-3; D is uncertain. The CDR3 is made up of 12 amino acids. Between the trimmed V and J ends, which lost 3 bases and 6 bases, there was a span of 8 bases. Germline V gives CDR1 SGDLS, CDR2 YYNGEE. The CDR3 region has the DNA TGTGCCAGCAGCGCCACTTGGGATACGCAGTATTTT. Protein product: CASSATWDTQYF. Variable domain in full (rest from reference TRBV9 and TRBJ2-3): DSGVTQTPKHLITATGQRVTLRCSPRSGDLSVYWYQQSLDQGLQFLIQYYNGEERAKGNILERFSAQQFPDLHSELNLSSLELGDSALYFCASSATWDTQYFGPGTRLTVL.

The chain employs TRBV6-6 and TRBJ1-1, with D maybe TRBD1 (6 bases). Between the trimmed V and J ends, which lost 10 bases and 0 bases, there was a span of 12 bases. The CDR3 runs 13 residues. Germline lookup yields CDR1 MNHNY and CDR2 SVGAGI (reference sequence). The CDR3 reads CATPRTVNTEAFF. The DNA for the CDR3 is TGTGCCACCCCCCGGACAGTGAACACTGAAGCTTTCTTT.

Only a few counts were recorded for this clone. The rearrangement uses TRBV6-5 and TRBJ2-1, with TRBD2 matching 7 bases. The V gene's germline CDR1 is MNHEY and CDR2 SVGAGI. This CDR3 region has 15 residues. J lost 9 bases, V lost 2 bases, and 10 bases had no gene match. The CDR3 nucleotides are TGTGCCAGCAGTTACCCTTCGACTAGCCGGGCTGAGCAGTTCTTC. Amino acid sequence: CASSYPSTSRAEQFF.

The chain is built from TRBV7-3 and TRBJ2-1, with TRBD1 matching over 10 bases. After removal of 2 bases from V and 7 bases from J, the junction contained 5 bases not matched to a gene. Germline CDR1 is SGHTA and CDR2 is FQGTGA. The CDR3 is made up of 15 amino acids. The CDR3 sequence is CASSLRQGAWNEQFF. Written as DNA, the CDR3 is TGTGCCAGCAGCTTACGACAGGGGGCTTGGAATGAGCAGTTCTTC.

This clone occurred a few times. The genes are TRBV15 and TRBJ2-3; 7 bases map to TRBD1. Trimming cost V 0 bases and J 4 bases; bases outside gene matches: 10. Germline V lookup: CDR1 LNHNV, CDR2 YYDKDF (reference sequence). This CDR3 comprises 17 residues. Here the CDR3 DNA reads TGTGCCACCAGCAGAGATATTAGGGGGCGTAGGGCAGATACGCAGTATTTT. It encodes CATSRDIRGRRADTQYF.

The chain carries TRBV27 and TRBJ1-2; TRBD1 matches at 9 bases. CDR1 is MNHEY, CDR2 SMNVEV, per germline (reference sequence). The V segment lost 0 bases and the J segment 3 bases; nucleotides outside the gene matches: 2. CDR3 length: 15 amino acids. The CDR3 nucleotides read TGTGCCAGCAGTTTATCGGGGACAGGGTACTATGGCTACACCTTC. Translating gives CASSLSGTGYYGYTF.

J is TRBJ1-1 and V is TRBV2; weak D call: TRBD1 (6 bases). The germline CDR1 and CDR2 sequences are SNHLY and FYNNEI. Trimming pared 3 bases from V and 4 bases from J, leaving 15 bases between. The CDR3 runs 15 residues. CDR3: CASSEAGARITEAFF. The CDR3 DNA reads TGTGCCAGCAGTGAGGCAGGGGCGCGAATCACTGAAGCTTTCTTT.

V and J are TRBV2 and TRBJ1-4, with TRBD1 identical over 8 bases. Germline-derived CDR1 and CDR2 are SNHLY and FYNNEI. Unmatched junction bases numbered 10, after V lost 7 bases and J lost 3 bases. The CDR3 contains 16 residues. CDR3 loop: CASIAGDRGANEKLFF. The CDR3 coding sequence is TGTGCCAGCATAGCCGGAGACAGGGGTGCTAATGAAAAACTGTTTTTT. Variable domain in full (rest from reference TRBV2 and TRBJ1-4): EPEVTQTPSHQVTQMGQEVILRCVPISNHLYFYWYRQILGQKVEFLVSFYNNEISEKSEIFDDQFSVERPDGSNFTLKIRSTKLEDSAMYFCASIAGDRGANEKLFFGSGTQLSVL.

The chain combines TRBV10-3 with TRBJ1-2, with D tentatively TRBD1 (5 bases). The V end was cut by 6 bases, the J end by 2 bases, with 13 bases between. There are 14 residues in the CDR3. Looked up from germline, CDR1 is ENHRY and CDR2 is SYGVKD. CDR3 DNA: TGTGCCATCAGCACCACGACAGAGAACTATGGCTACACCTTC. This encodes CAISTTTENYGYTF.

CDR3 protein: CASSLSSGRETQYF. The CDR3 nucleotides read TGTGCCAGCAGTTTATCTAGCGGGAGGGAGACCCAGTACTTC. This rearrangement joins TRBV7-9 to TRBJ2-5; TRBD2 matches at 11 bases. V was pared by 6 bases and J by 5 bases, with 5 bases of the junction left unmatched. This CDR3 region has 14 residues. CDR1 SEHNR and CDR2 FQNEAQ come from the germline V gene (reference sequence).

The chain recombines TRBV10-1 with TRBJ2-4, with a weak D call TRBD2 (6 bases). V lost 6 bases and J lost 8, with 17 bases in between. This CDR3 spans 14 amino acids. The germline gives CDR1 WNHNN, CDR2 SYGVQD (reference sequence). This chain's CDR3 is CASSAAGRRHIQYF. Written as DNA, the CDR3 is TGCGCCAGCAGCGCGGCAGGGAGGAGGCACATTCAGTACTTC.

V gene TRBV16 combines with J gene TRBJ1-4; D ambiguous. This CDR3 contains 17 residues. V dropped 2 bases and J dropped 3 bases, with 16 bases sitting between them. CDR1 and CDR2 (germline): KGHSY, FQNENV. The CDR3: CASSQLPLLSSNEKLFF. The DNA for the CDR3 is TGTGCCAGCAGCCAACTTCCCCTTTTGTCTTCTAATGAAAAACTGTTTTTT.

This chain joins TRBV28 and TRBJ1-5, with D maybe TRBD1 (5 bases). The CDR3 sequence is 19 residues long. Per germline, CDR1 MDHEN and CDR2 SYDVKM. V lost 7 bases and J lost 0, with 25 bases in between. Here the CDR3 reads CASNSWAGSKSYSNQPQHF. The CDR3 coding sequence is TGTGCCAGCAATTCTTGGGCAGGGTCTAAATCTTATAGCAATCAGCCCCAGCATTTT.